This T cell receptor beta chain was obtained from a study of PD-1 blockade in classical Hodgkin lymphoma. This CDR3 comprises 15 residues. V lost 2 bases to trimming and J lost 2 bases, with 13 bases between them. Germline V gene lookup returns CDR1 LNHDA and CDR2 SQIVND (reference sequence). Produced via immunoSEQ multiplex PCR; TCRdb's table is partial and in-frame only. In the table there are fewer than 15,000 clones, 75% to 90% of which are singletons. Each of the patients experienced relapse following autologous stem cell transplantation, and their brentuximab vedotin exposure differed. Sample: peripheral blood mononuclear cells (PBMCs), taken at baseline. The J gene is TRBJ2-7, the V gene TRBV19; D might be TRBD1 (6 bases). The receptor comes from a human donor with classical Hodgkin lymphoma. The CDR3 sequence is CASSIPGRGTYEQYF. The CDR3 DNA follows: TGTGCCAGTAGTATACCCGGCAGGGGAACCTACGAGCAGTACTTC.